This TCR beta chain was documented in a study of human T cells and chemical hapten exposure. Indicated time point: pre-sensitization, week 0. Treatment described: therapeutic diphenylcyclopropenone sensitization with weekly scalp DPC. V was clipped by 3 bases and J by 6 bases, with 15 bases between them. Germline values: CDR1 SGHRS, CDR2 YFSETQ. This CDR3 is built from 14 residues. Each CDR3 protein gets one entry after TCRdb re-called the RACE reads with MiXCR. The sample includes around 260,000 distinct CDR3 sequences, 7.5% to 9% of them seen just once. The clonotype originates from a middle-aged woman with alopecia areata. Some clones in this sample may be carry-over from other donors' samples. Sample: whole blood, taken in connection with sensitization to the hapten diphenylcyclopropenone (DPC). V gene TRBV5-1 combines with J gene TRBJ2-5, with D perhaps TRBD1 (6 bases). The CDR3 here is CASSWTVGSQTQYF. The CDR3 DNA reads as TGCGCCAGCAGCTGGACAGTAGGCTCTCAGACCCAGTACTTC.